The 29 T cell receptor beta chains listed next were all sequenced from one sample in a study of T cell responses to AZD1222 COVID-19 vaccine. Using immunoSEQ multiplex PCR, the repertoire was profiled, and TCRdb retains in-frame clones only, with some absent. The sample includes tens of thousands of clones, around nine tenths of them seen just once. This material consisted of peripheral blood, taken on day 0 of AZD1222 vaccination. These receptors were taken from an adult in good health.

This chain uses TRBV11-3 with TRBJ1-1; no reliable D call. The V gene's germline CDR1 is SGHNT and CDR2 YENEEA. Deletions cut 5 bases from V and 1 base from J, with 8 bases between. This CDR3 is 13 amino acids long. Here the CDR3 DNA reads TGTGCCAGCAGCCCGCGGTCGAACACTGAAGCTTTCTTT. The encoded protein is CASSPRSNTEAFF.

This clone was seen only a few times. This chain's CDR3 is CSASFDGYGYTF. The CDR3, as DNA: TGCAGTGCTAGTTTTGACGGTTATGGCTACACCTTC. The gene calls are TRBV20-1 and TRBJ1-2; D remains ambiguous. Trimming stripped 3 bases from V and 5 bases from J, with 10 bases between. Germline assignment: CDR1 DFQATT and CDR2 SNEGSKA (reference sequence). CDR3 length: 12 amino acids.

The V call is TRBV12-3 or TRBV12-4, the J call TRBJ2-3; D not resolved. With 3 bases removed from V and 6 bases from J, the gap between germline ends came to 10 bases. The CDR3 sequence is 13 residues long. The CDR3 loop is CASSLSVRDTQYF. CDR3 DNA: TGTGCCAGCAGTTTGAGCGTGAGGGATACGCAGTATTTT.

V usage is TRBV6-5 and J usage is TRBJ2-7; either TRBD1 or TRBD2 may supply D (6 bases each). V gave up 6 bases and J gave up 3 bases, with 12 bases separating them. CDR1 is MNHEY, CDR2 SVGAGI, per germline. The CDR3 sequence is 13 residues long. The CDR3 region is CASRGGHRYEQYF. The CDR3 DNA sequence: TGTGCCAGCAGGGGGGGACACCGCTACGAGCAGTACTTC.

The rearrangement uses TRBV14 and TRBJ2-5, with 8 bases that match TRBD1. There are 15 residues in the CDR3. Germline assignment: CDR1 SGHDN and CDR2 FVKESK. V lost 5 bases, J lost 4 bases, and 9 bases stayed unmatched. The CDR3 sequence: CASSSRRGLGETQYF. The DNA for the CDR3 is TGTGCCAGCAGCTCTCGCAGGGGGCTAGGAGAGACCCAGTACTTC.

The chain's CDR3 is CASSQFSGQSSGNTIYF. CDR3 DNA sequence: TGCGCCAGCAGCCAGTTTTCAGGACAGTCCTCTGGAAACACCATATATTTT. This sequence joins TRBV4-1 and TRBJ1-3; D is perhaps TRBD1 (6 bases). V was cut by 3 bases and J by 0 bases, with 15 bases left in between. The CDR3 is 17 amino acids. Looked up from germline, CDR1 is MGHRA and CDR2 is YSYEKL.

This clone has just a few counts. The chain is built from TRBV15 and TRBJ1-3; no clear D. The length of the CDR3 is 14 residues. Germline lookup yields CDR1 LNHNV and CDR2 YYDKDF (reference sequence). V lost 9 bases and J 2 bases, leaving 14 bases between the germline ends. The CDR3, as DNA: TGTGCCACGACCCTGAGGGAGGCTGGAAACACCATATATTTT. It specifies CATTLREAGNTIYF.

The chain is built from TRBV28 and TRBJ2-5; TRBD2 matches 12 bases. V lost 5 bases and J lost 4; bases outside the gene matches: 2. The germline gives CDR1 MDHEN, CDR2 SYDVKM. The length of the CDR3 is 14 residues. CDR3: CASSLAGGPETQYF. CDR3 DNA: TGTGCCAGCAGTCTAGCGGGAGGGCCAGAGACCCAGTACTTC.

The rearrangement links TRBV5-4 to TRBJ1-1; D perhaps matches TRBD1 (6 bases). CDR3 length: 14 amino acids. Between the trimmed V and J ends, which lost 0 bases and 8 bases, there was a span of 14 bases. CDR1 SGHNT and CDR2 YYREEE come from the germline V gene (reference sequence). The CDR3 DNA is TGTGCCAGCAGCTTGGAGGTAGGGGGAGCAGAAGCTTTCTTT. It yields the protein CASSLEVGGAEAFF.

J is TRBJ1-1 and V is TRBV21-1; the table gives TRBD1 as D, unverified against the DNA. TRBV21-1 represents a pseudogene. The CDR3 runs to 12 residues. The CDR3 sequence: CARSTQNTEAFF. Written as DNA, the CDR3 is TGTGCCAGGTCGACACAGAACACTGAAGCTTTCTTT.

This sequence joins TRBV7-9 and TRBJ2-7; tentative D call: TRBD1 (8 bases). V lost 8 bases and J lost 5, with 13 bases in between. The CDR3 length is 12 residues. Germline V lookup: CDR1 SEHNR, CDR2 FQNEAQ (reference sequence). The CDR3 DNA reads as TGTGCCAGCTACAGGGGGGGCGACGAGCAGTACTTC. Amino acids: CASYRGGDEQYF.

As for this clone: The junction departs from germline at one end; a sequencing error may be responsible. The CDR3 loop reads CASSYGTGGSHF. The CDR3 DNA reads TGTGCCAGCAGCTACGGGACAGGAGGGAGCCACTTC. This chain uses TRBV7-2 with TRBJ1-2, with 8 positions matching TRBD1. This CDR3 region has 12 residues. The germline CDR1 and CDR2 sequences are SGHTA and FQGNSA.

This sequence joins TRBV6-5 and TRBJ1-3; D is perhaps TRBD1 (5 bases). Trimming removed 7 bases from V and 0 bases from J, with 13 bases in between. Germline assignment: CDR1 MNHEY and CDR2 SVGAGI. The CDR3 is made up of 15 amino acids. The chain's CDR3 is CASIQRGFSGNTIYF. For the CDR3, the DNA is TGTGCCAGCATTCAAAGGGGTTTCTCTGGAAACACCATATATTTT.

The rearrangement joins TRBV7-2 to TRBJ2-2; the match to TRBD1 covers 8 bases. There are 15 residues in the CDR3. Germline V gene data show CDR1 as SGHTA and CDR2 as FQGNSA. With V trimmed by 6 bases and J by 7 bases, 10 bases remained unmatched. The CDR3 loop is CASRPNQGAGGELFF. CDR3 DNA: TGTGCCAGCAGACCCAACCAGGGGGCAGGCGGGGAGCTGTTTTTT.

The chain uses TRBV20-1 and TRBJ1-2, with TRBD1 as a possible D gene (6 bases). Germline V gene lookup returns CDR1 DFQATT and CDR2 SNEGSKA (reference sequence). V was trimmed by 3 bases and J by 7 bases, leaving 18 bases between them. The CDR3 contains 14 residues. DNA of the CDR3: TGCAGTGCTAGTCCTACAGGGTCCGCTGGTGGCTACACCTTC. Its protein is CSASPTGSAGGYTF.

The chain has TRBV27 and TRBJ1-2, with TRBD1 matching over 11 bases. The CDR3 has 17 amino acids. Germline V gene sequence: CDR1 MNHEY, CDR2 SMNVEV (reference sequence). Trimming removed 0 bases from V and 5 bases from J; junction bases left unmatched: 8. CDR3 protein: CASSLSPGQGEGYGYTF. CDR3 nucleotides: TGTGCCAGCAGTTTATCCCCGGGACAGGGGGAAGGGTATGGCTACACCTTC.

The V and J genes are TRBV5-6 and TRBJ2-2; no firm D call. The CDR3 runs 18 residues. The V and J ends lost 7 bases and 1 base respectively, with 23 bases between them. Germline lookup yields CDR1 SGHDT and CDR2 YYEEEE. This CDR3 is CASQIQSATDGNTGELFF. The DNA for the CDR3 is TGTGCCAGCCAAATTCAATCAGCGACCGATGGGAACACCGGGGAGCTGTTTTTT.

This clone was observed a few times. This chain links TRBV24-1 with TRBJ1-5; D ambiguous. There are 14 residues in the CDR3. Germline V lookup: CDR1 KGHDR, CDR2 SFDVKD. V was pared by 12 bases and J by 1 base, with 15 bases between. In DNA form, the CDR3 reads TGTGCCGCCCAGACGGGAGGGAGCAATCAGCCCCAGCATTTT. This encodes CAAQTGGSNQPQHF.

The chain carries TRBV9 and TRBJ1-5; D unclear. Germline V gives CDR1 SGDLS, CDR2 YYNGEE. Between the trimmed V and J ends, which lost 0 bases and 7 bases, there was a span of 8 bases. This CDR3 has 13 amino acids. The CDR3 region has the DNA TGTGCCAGCAGCGTAGCTAGGGTCCAGCCCCAGCATTTT. Protein sequence: CASSVARVQPQHF.

The chain couples TRBV9 to TRBJ1-4, with D perhaps TRBD1 (6 bases). Germline assignment: CDR1 SGDLS and CDR2 YYNGEE. With 2 bases removed from V and 0 bases from J, the gap between germline ends came to 8 bases. This CDR3 spans 15 amino acids. In DNA, the CDR3 is TGTGCCAGCAGCGTGACAGGCTCAACTAATGAAAAACTGTTTTTT. Translation gives CASSVTGSTNEKLFF.

The V and J genes are TRBV7-2 and TRBJ2-3, with 7 bases lining up with TRBD1. Germline V gene data show CDR1 as SGHTA and CDR2 as FQGNSA. The trim removed 8 bases at V and 6 bases at J, leaving 8 bases unmatched. The CDR3 totals 13 residues. CDR3 in amino acids: CASGLGGVDTQYF. As DNA, the CDR3 is TGTGCCAGCGGTTTAGGGGGCGTGGATACGCAGTATTTT.

The chain recombines TRBV28 with TRBJ2-5, with D perhaps given as TRBD1 or TRBD2 (5 bases each). Trimming removed 6 bases from V and 5 bases from J, with 22 bases in between. The CDR3 extends over 16 amino acids. CDR1 MDHEN and CDR2 SYDVKM come from the germline V gene. CDR3 nucleotides: TGTGCCAGCAGGGGCCCGACATCAGGGAGTGAGGAGACCCAGTACTTC. It yields the protein CASRGPTSGSEETQYF.

The chain joins TRBV7-2 to TRBJ2-7; 9 bases map to TRBD2. The V segment lost 2 bases and the J segment 1 base; nucleotides outside the gene matches: 3. Germline V gives CDR1 SGHTA, CDR2 FQGNSA. The CDR3 covers 15 residues. The CDR3 spells CASSLTTSGSYEQYF. The CDR3 DNA sequence: TGTGCCAGCAGCTTAACGACTAGCGGATCCTACGAGCAGTACTTC. Full variable domain (outside the CDR3, taken from reference TRBV7-2 and TRBJ2-7): GAGVSQSPSNKVTEKGKDVELRCDPISGHTALYWYRQSLGQGLEFLIYFQGNSAPDKSGLPSDRFSAERTGGSVSTLTIQRTQQEDSAVYLCASSLTTSGSYEQYFGPGTRLTVT.

This chain joins TRBV10-3 and TRBJ1-2, with TRBD1 identical over 8 bases. Germline V gene data show CDR1 as ENHRY and CDR2 as SYGVKD. With 2 bases clipped from V and 3 bases from J, the junction kept 2 bases outside the gene matches. The CDR3 contains 14 residues. CDR3 DNA: TGTGCCATCAGTGAGCTGACAGGGGACTATGGCTACACCTTC. Residues: CAISELTGDYGYTF.

The chain is built from TRBV4-3 and TRBJ1-3; D is undetermined. Trimming stripped 4 bases from V and 1 base from J, with 8 bases between. The V gene's germline CDR1 is LGHNA and CDR2 YSLEER. The CDR3 is 14 amino acids. DNA of the CDR3: TGCGCCAGCAGCCCTCAGCGTTCTGGAAACACCATATATTTT. It yields the protein CASSPQRSGNTIYF.

In this sample, this clone turned up once. The chain recombines TRBV5-1 with TRBJ2-2, with 9 bases identical to TRBD1. Germline assignment: CDR1 SGHRS and CDR2 YFSETQ. Trimming removed 3 bases from V and 4 bases from J; junction bases left unmatched: 4. The CDR3 runs to 15 residues. For the CDR3, the DNA is TGCGCCAGCAGCTGGGACAGGGCCTCCACCGGGGAGCTGTTTTTT. It encodes CASSWDRASTGELFF.

This sequence joins TRBV2 and TRBJ1-4; D not resolved. Trimming pared 6 bases from V and 4 bases from J, leaving 3 bases between. CDR1 and CDR2 (germline): SNHLY, FYNNEI. The CDR3 has 11 amino acids. CDR3 in DNA: TGTGCCAGCAGACGTAATGAAAAACTGTTTTTT. Encoded protein: CASRRNEKLFF.

The genes are TRBV12-2 and TRBJ1-5; the D call in the table, TRBD1, was not verified against the DNA. TRBV12-2 is annotated as a pseudogene. The CDR3 sequence is 17 residues long. CDR3 bases: TGTGCAAGTCGCTTAGGGGCAGGTAGATGTAGCAATCAGCCCCAGCATTTT. Translated: CASRLGAGRCSNQPQHF.

The CDR3 loop reads CASSPRGGTQYF. For the CDR3, the DNA is TGTGCCAGCAGCCCGAGAGGAGGGACCCAGTACTTC. The rearrangement uses TRBV3-1 (or the pseudogene TRBV3-2) and TRBJ2-5, with D possibly matching TRBD2 (5 bases). Germline CDR1 reads LGHDT; CDR2 reads YNNKEL (reference sequence). Trimming shortened V by 4 bases and J by 7 bases, and 10 bases separated the two germline ends. CDR3 length: 12 residues.